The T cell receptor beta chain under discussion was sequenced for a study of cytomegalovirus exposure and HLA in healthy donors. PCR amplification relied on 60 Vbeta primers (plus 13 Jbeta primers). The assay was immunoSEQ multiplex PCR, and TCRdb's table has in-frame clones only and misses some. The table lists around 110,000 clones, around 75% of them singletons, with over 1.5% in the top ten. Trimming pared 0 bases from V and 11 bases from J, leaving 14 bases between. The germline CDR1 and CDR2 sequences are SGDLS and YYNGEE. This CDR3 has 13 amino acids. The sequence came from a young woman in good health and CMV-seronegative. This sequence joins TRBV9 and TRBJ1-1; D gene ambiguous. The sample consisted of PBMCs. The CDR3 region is CASSVAIGRSAFF. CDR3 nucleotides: TGTGCCAGCAGCGTAGCTATTGGCAGGTCGGCTTTCTTT.